The clone carrying this T cell receptor beta chain showed up many times. The data were taken from a study of T cell clonality in common variable immunodeficiency. Using immunoSEQ multiplex PCR, the repertoire was profiled, and TCRdb retains in-frame clones only, with some absent. In total the sample includes about 45,000 clones, none of them seen once. Sequencing was done on a sample of peripheral blood mononuclear cells. The source of this sequence is a person between 18 and 75 years old in good health.

CDR3 sequence: CSASSHRVANTEAFF. CDR3 DNA (partial): TGCAGTGCTAGCTCACACAGGGTCGCGAACACTGAA. V usage is TRBV20-1 and J usage is TRBJ1-1; TRBD1 might be the D (6 bases). The read comes to an end 3 residues before the CDR3 does, leaving the germline J gene to fill in the end. V was pared by 3 bases and J by 1 base, with 15 bases between. Germline values: CDR1 DFQATT, CDR2 SNEGSKA (reference sequence). The CDR3 spans 15 residues.